The present T cell receptor beta chain was sequenced within a study of cytomegalovirus exposure and HLA in healthy donors. Germline V gene lookup returns CDR1 SGHNT and CDR2 YENEEA. The CDR3 totals 13 residues. Trimming cost V 6 bases and J 1 base, with 9 bases left between them. The PCR employed 60 Vbeta primers together with 13 Jbeta primers. Sequencing was performed with immunoSEQ multiplex PCR; in TCRdb, only in-frame clones are kept and a portion is missing. This sample's clone table lists 30,000 to 40,000 clones. V and J are TRBV11-3 and TRBJ2-5; no clear D. This TCR was recovered from a man aged 40-50 years in good health and CMV-seropositive. The source material was PBMCs. The CDR3 region has the DNA TGTGCCAGCAGTTCAGTTACCCAAGAGACCCAGTACTTC. Protein product: CASSSVTQETQYF.